What follows are 23 T cell receptor beta chains derived from one specimen sequenced in a study of T cell clonality in common variable immunodeficiency. The assay was immunoSEQ multiplex PCR, and TCRdb's table has in-frame clones only and misses some. The sample has some 40,000 clones, none seen only once. The sequenced sample was peripheral blood mononuclear cells. The receptors derive from a person aged 18-70 years in good health.

At least ten counts were recorded for this clone. The read terminates 3 residues ahead of where the CDR3 ends, so the germline J gene completes it. This chain uses TRBV10-3 with TRBJ1-2; 7 nucleotides agree with TRBD1. The junction had 11 bases not matched to a gene; V was cut back by 6 bases and J by 1 base. Germline assignment: CDR1 ENHRY and CDR2 SYGVKD. The CDR3 totals 16 residues. The CDR3 spells CAIRKLDREGNYGYTF. The covered CDR3 bases are TGTGCCATCAGGAAACTCGACAGGGAAGGTAACTATGGC.

In its sample, this clone was seen many times. The read ends 3 residues early relative to the CDR3; the germline J gene fills the gap. This sequence joins TRBV19 and TRBJ2-1; TRBD2 might be the D (5 bases). The CDR3 totals 15 residues. Trimming pared 5 bases from V and 4 bases from J, leaving 15 bases between. Germline CDR1 is LNHDA and CDR2 is SQIVND (reference sequence). The CDR3 loop is CASSLNSAPYNEQFF. The covered CDR3 bases are TGTGCCAGTAGTTTAAATAGCGCACCTTACAATGAG.

By sample fraction, this clone is medium-sized (0.01 to 0.1%). Read sequence stops 3 residues before the CDR3 end, and the germline J gene provides the missing end. The chain links TRBV29-1 to TRBJ2-7; D possibly corresponds to TRBD1 (6 bases). This CDR3 region has 17 residues. V shed 7 bases and J shed 0 bases, with 25 bases lying between them. Germline loops: CDR1 SQVTM, CDR2 ANQGSEA. The CDR3 reads CSATGTLDYRSSYEQYF. CDR3 DNA, as far as it was read: TGCAGCGCGACCGGGACACTCGACTACCGCAGCTCCTACGAG.

This clone was seen only a few times. The observed sequence ends 3 residues before the CDR3 terminus, with the missing tail filled in from the germline J gene. This rearrangement joins TRBV11-2 to TRBJ1-3, with 7 nucleotides matching TRBD1. CDR3 size: 15 residues. The ends lost 2 bases at V and 3 bases at J; junction bases unmatched: 4. CDR1 and CDR2 (germline): SGHAT, FQNNGV. CDR3 DNA (partial): TGTGCCAGCAGCTTATATTCAGGGGGTGGAAACACC. This translates into CASSLYSGGGNT. The whole CDR3 sequence is CASSLYSGGGNTIYF.

This clone appeared many times. The read terminates 3 residues ahead of where the CDR3 ends, so the germline J gene completes it. This chain uses TRBV7-2 with TRBJ1-5; D is unresolved. Looked up from germline, CDR1 is SGHTA and CDR2 is FQGNSA. Trimming shortened V by 1 base and J by 0 bases, and 7 bases separated the two germline ends. The CDR3 consists of 15 residues. The CDR3 loop is CASSLVQNSNQPQHF. The DNA read from the CDR3 is TGTGCCAGCAGCTTAGTCCAGAATAGCAATCAGCCC.

Ten or more counts support this clone. The CDR3 end is not reached by the read, which stops 3 residues before it; the germline J gene fills it in. The chain combines TRBV5-1 with TRBJ1-2, with 8 bases matching TRBD1. The CDR3 runs to 15 residues. Trimming removed 3 bases from V and 5 bases from J; junction bases left unmatched: 9. The germline gives CDR1 SGHRS, CDR2 YFSETQ. CDR3 in amino acids: CASSSGQAREYGYTF. The covered CDR3 bases are TGCGCCAGCAGCTCGGGACAGGCCCGGGAGTATGGC.

This clone occurred many times. The read gets to within 3 residues of the CDR3 end, and the germline J gene fills in the rest. The rearrangement links TRBV19 to TRBJ1-1; D may be TRBD1 (5 bases). Germline CDR1 is LNHDA and CDR2 is SQIVND (reference sequence). V was cut by 5 bases and J by 1 base, with 23 bases left in between. The CDR3 extends over 18 amino acids. This CDR3 is CASSPSWIETTENTEAFF. Partial CDR3 DNA: TGTGCCAGTAGTCCCAGCTGGATAGAAACGACAGAGAACACTGAA. Looking up the rest from reference TRBV19 and TRBJ1-1 gives the full variable domain: DGGITQSPKYLFRKEGQNVTLSCEQNLNHDAMYWYRQDPGQGLRLIYYSQIVNDFQKGDIAEGYSVSREKKESFPLTVTSAQKNPTAFYLCASSPSWIETTENTEAFFGQGTRLTVV.

Worth noting for this clone: From the germline J gene comes the end of the CDR3, since the read stops 3 residues before it. The chain uses TRBV7-9 and TRBJ2-3; TRBD2 might be the D (5 bases). CDR1 and CDR2 (germline): SEHNR, FQNEAQ (reference sequence). The CDR3 runs 15 residues. The covered CDR3 bases are TGTGCCAGCAGCCGTCTAGCAAACCCTCAAGAGACG. It specifies CASSRLANPQET. The entire CDR3 protein reads CASSRLANPQETQYF.

This clone was seen repeatedly, ten times or more. CDR3 DNA, as far as it was read: TGCGCCAGCAGCCCGGGGGGGGACACCGGGGAG. Translating gives CASSPGGDTGE. The complete CDR3 protein is CASSPGGDTGELFF. The chain links TRBV5-1 to TRBJ2-2, with 8 bases lining up with TRBD2. The CDR3 end lies 3 residues beyond the end of the read and is filled in from the germline J gene. The V segment lost 4 bases and the J segment 3 bases; nucleotides outside the gene matches: 2. CDR1 SGHRS and CDR2 YFSETQ come from the germline V gene. The CDR3 spans 14 residues.

Ten or more counts support this clone. CDR3 loop: CASSLFTDTQYF. The covered CDR3 bases are TGTGCCAGCAGCCTATTCACAGATACG. The chain has TRBV3-1 (or the pseudogene TRBV3-2) and TRBJ2-3; D uncertain. Read sequence stops 3 residues before the CDR3 end, and the germline J gene provides the missing end. CDR3 length: 12 amino acids. V gave up 4 bases and J gave up 2 bases, with 4 bases separating them. Germline V gene lookup returns CDR1 LGHDT and CDR2 YNNKEL (reference sequence).

This clone was counted many times. Read coverage stops 3 residues before the CDR3 terminus; the germline J gene supplies the remainder. The chain recombines TRBV7-3 with TRBJ2-5, with TRBD2 as a possible D gene (6 bases). The germline CDR1 and CDR2 sequences are SGHTA and FQGTGA. There are 14 residues in the CDR3. Trimming removed 0 bases at V and 1 base at J, with 6 bases between. CDR3 bases read: TGTGCCAGCAGCTTAACGGGGGGCCAAGAGACC. Translation gives CASSLTGGQET. The whole CDR3 sequence is CASSLTGGQETQYF.

This clone was detected many times. The missing CDR3 end, 3 residues past where the read stops, is filled in from the germline J gene. This chain joins TRBV19 and TRBJ2-2; 9 bases map to TRBD1. Germline V gene data show CDR1 as LNHDA and CDR2 as SQIVND (reference sequence). CDR3 size: 17 residues. V trimming: 7 bases; J trimming: 3 bases; junction bases outside the gene matches: 12. The CDR3 protein is CASTKGGTGLYTGELFF. The CDR3 bases that were read are TGTGCCAGTACCAAGGGGGGGACAGGGCTTTACACCGGGGAG.

For this clone: The read ends 3 residues early relative to the CDR3; the germline J gene fills the gap. The chain is built from TRBV7-9 and TRBJ2-3; 11 nucleotides align to TRBD2. Germline-derived CDR1 and CDR2 are SEHNR and FQNEAQ (reference sequence). CDR3 length: 15 amino acids. The DNA read from the CDR3 is TGTGCCAGCAGCGTGGGACTAGCGGACCAAGAGACG. Protein sequence: CASSVGLADQET. The whole CDR3 protein reads CASSVGLADQETQYF.

This clone was counted at least ten times. Sequencing ends 3 residues short of the CDR3 end; the germline J gene provides the rest. This chain connects TRBV5-1 to TRBJ1-2; a possible D gene is TRBD1 (6 bases). Germline V lookup: CDR1 SGHRS, CDR2 YFSETQ. The CDR3 runs to 13 residues. The CDR3 is CASRIQGEETYTF. The covered CDR3 bases are TGCGCCAGCAGGATACAGGGAGAGGAGACC.

In this sample, this clone turned up many times. Read data end 3 residues before the CDR3 end; the end is taken from the germline J gene. This sequence joins TRBV4-1 and TRBJ1-3; weak D call: TRBD1 (6 bases). This CDR3 is 15 amino acids long. CDR1 and CDR2 from the germline V gene are MGHRA and YSYEKL. The germline V and J ends were trimmed by 0 bases and 6 bases, with 12 bases remaining between them. The sequenced part of the CDR3 DNA is TGCGCCAGCAGCCAAGACAGGGGCAACCTAAACACC. Translation: CASSQDRGNLNT. The whole CDR3 sequence is CASSQDRGNLNTIYF.

This clone appeared many times. With the read ending 3 residues before the CDR3 end, the germline J gene is used to fill in that end. This chain uses TRBV7-7 with TRBJ1-3; D gene uncertain. CDR1 and CDR2 from the germline V gene are SSHAT and FNYEAQ (reference sequence). Deletions cut 10 bases from V and 1 base from J, with 5 bases between. The CDR3 spans 11 residues. The part of the CDR3 DNA that was read is TGTGCCATCCTGTCTGGAAACACC. This sequence encodes CAILSGNT. The CDR3 in its entirety is CAILSGNTIYF. The full variable domain, completed using reference TRBV7-7 and TRBJ1-3, is GAGVSQSPRYKVTKRGQDVTLRCDPISSHATLYWYQQALGQGPEFLTYFNYEAQPDKSGLPSDRFSAERPEGSISTLTIQRTEQRDSAMYRCAILSGNTIYFGEGSWLTVV.

This clone has a handful of counts. The missing CDR3 end, 3 residues past where the read stops, is filled in from the germline J gene. V gene TRBV6-1 combines with J gene TRBJ1-3, with D hard to call. From germline, CDR1 is MNHNS and CDR2 SASEGT. V dropped 2 bases and J dropped 2 bases, with 7 bases sitting between them. The CDR3 has 14 residues. The part of the CDR3 DNA that was read is TGTGCCAGCAGTGAACGAGGTCCTGGAAACACC. Its translation is CASSERGPGNT. The complete CDR3 protein is CASSERGPGNTIYF.

This clone was seen ten or more times. The read comes to an end 3 residues before the CDR3 does, leaving the germline J gene to fill in the end. This rearrangement joins TRBV20-1 to TRBJ2-2; TRBD2 agrees at 7 bases. CDR3 length: 11 amino acids. Germline loops: CDR1 DFQATT, CDR2 SNEGSKA (reference sequence). V lost 8 bases, J lost 8 bases, and 5 bases stayed unmatched. CDR3 amino acids: CSSGGRGELFF. Incomplete CDR3 DNA: TGCAGTTCCGGGGGGAGGGGGGAG.

This clone came up many times. The read comes to an end 3 residues before the CDR3 does, leaving the germline J gene to fill in the end. This chain links TRBV5-1 with TRBJ2-5, with 13 bases fitting TRBD2. Trimming cost V 4 bases and J 2 bases; bases outside gene matches: 5. Per germline, CDR1 SGHRS and CDR2 YFSETQ. The CDR3 is 16 amino acids. Partial CDR3 DNA: TGCGCCAGCAGCACCGGGACTAGCGGGGAGCAAGAGACC. This encodes CASSTGTSGEQET. The CDR3 in its entirety is CASSTGTSGEQETQYF. Variable domain in full (rest from reference TRBV5-1 and TRBJ2-5): KAGVTQTPRYLIKTRGQQVTLSCSPISGHRSVSWYQQTPGQGLQFLFEYFSETQRNKGNFPGRFSGRQFSNSRSEMNVSTLELGDSALYLCASSTGTSGEQETQYFGPGTRLLVL.

The table lists this clone with many counts. The read ends 3 residues before the CDR3 terminus; that terminus is restored from the germline J gene. The chain is built from TRBV18 and TRBJ2-7; 10 positions match TRBD1. Trimming took 3 bases from V and 6 from J; bases not matched to a gene: 5. The germline V gene has CDR1 KGHSH and CDR2 LQKENI. This CDR3 has 14 amino acids. This CDR3 is CASSPRQGASEQYF. CDR3 DNA, as far as it was read: TGTGCCAGCTCACCGCGACAGGGGGCTAGCGAG.

For this clone: The missing CDR3 end, 3 residues past where the read stops, is filled in from the germline J gene. The V gene is TRBV20-1, the J gene TRBJ2-7, with 8 bases aligning to TRBD1. This CDR3 is 15 amino acids long. Trimming removed 1 base from V and 6 bases from J; junction bases left unmatched: 11. Per germline, CDR1 DFQATT and CDR2 SNEGSKA (reference sequence). The CDR3 region is CSARGPTGDRREQYF. The part of the CDR3 DNA that was read is TGCAGTGCTAGAGGCCCGACAGGGGATCGTCGCGAG.

In its sample, this clone was seen a few times. The CDR3 bases that were read are TGTGCCAGCAGCTTACAGGGGAGCACCGGGGAG. It is translated as CASSLQGSTGE. From start to end, the CDR3 is CASSLQGSTGELFF. The rearrangement links TRBV7-9 to TRBJ2-2; D might be TRBD1 (6 bases). The sequenced fragment ends 3 residues before the CDR3 boundary, so the rest is inferred from the germline J gene. The germline V gene has CDR1 SEHNR and CDR2 FQNEAQ (reference sequence). The V end was cut by 2 bases, the J end by 4 bases, with 8 bases between. The CDR3 has 14 amino acids.

In its sample, this clone was seen a few times. The CDR3 sequence is CASRTDRGALDYTF. The CDR3 bases that were read are TGTGCCAGTAGGACGGACAGGGGGGCCCTGGAC. The chain uses TRBV19 and TRBJ1-2, with 10 bases lining up with TRBD1. The CDR3 end falls 3 residues outside the read, so it is completed with the germline J gene. Germline V gene data show CDR1 as LNHDA and CDR2 as SQIVND (reference sequence). The CDR3 is made up of 14 amino acids. The variable domain in full, with the rest retrieved from reference TRBV19 and TRBJ1-2, is DGGITQSPKYLFRKEGQNVTLSCEQNLNHDAMYWYRQDPGQGLRLIYYSQIVNDFQKGDIAEGYSVSREKKESFPLTVTSAQKNPTAFYLCASRTDRGALDYTFGSGTRLTVV.